Below are 21 T cell receptor beta chains sequenced from a single sample in a study of blood T cell repertoires in COVID-19. Measured with immunoSEQ multiplex PCR; TCRdb has only the in-frame clones, and not every one. The sample lists some 87,000 clones, around 90% occurring once. The specimen was peripheral blood. These TCRs come from a human donor with COVID-19, enrolled during active disease. The donor label of this sample is uncertain.

The chain employs TRBV7-8 and TRBJ2-5; maybe TRBD2 (5 bases). V gave up 5 bases and J gave up 4 bases, with 14 bases separating them. Germline CDR1 reads SGHVS; CDR2 reads FQNEAQ. This CDR3 is built from 14 residues. The CDR3 here is CASSPPAAGETQYF. CDR3 coding DNA: TGTGCCAGCAGCCCCCCGGCGGCGGGAGAGACCCAGTACTTC.

This chain joins TRBV3-1 (or the pseudogene TRBV3-2) and TRBJ2-1; 7 nucleotides align to TRBD2. The CDR3 totals 16 residues. Germline assignment: CDR1 LGHDT and CDR2 YNNKEL (reference sequence). The V gene end was trimmed by 1 base and the J gene end by 12 bases; junction bases not matched to a gene: 15. The DNA of the CDR3 is TGTGCCAGCAGCCAAGGAACGGCTAGCGGCGGGGCGGTGCAGTTCTTC. Translation: CASSQGTASGGAVQFF.

The chain is built from TRBV7-6 and TRBJ2-5; 7 nucleotides line up with TRBD1. V shed 2 bases, J shed 5 bases, and the junction held 14 bases outside the gene matches. CDR3 size: 17 residues. Per the germline V gene, CDR1 is SGHVS and CDR2 is FNYEAQ. The CDR3 coding sequence is TGTGCCAGCAGCTTAACCCCCCGTACAGGGGAAGGCGAGACCCAGTACTTC. Its protein product is CASSLTPRTGEGETQYF. Full variable domain (missing parts from reference TRBV7-6 and TRBJ2-5): GAGVSQSPRYKVTKRGQDVALRCDPISGHVSLYWYRQALGQGPEFLTYFNYEAQQDKSGLPNDRFSAERPEGSISTLTIQRTEQRDSAMYRCASSLTPRTGEGETQYFGPGTRLLVL.

V is TRBV7-8 and J is TRBJ2-2; a weak D match, TRBD1 (5 bases). Germline V gives CDR1 SGHVS, CDR2 FQNEAQ. The CDR3 covers 13 residues. Trimming left V 5 bases short and J 8 bases short, with 12 bases between. CDR3 sequence: CASSLGRGGELFF. CDR3 sequence (DNA): TGTGCCAGCAGCCTGGGTAGGGGAGGGGAGCTGTTTTTT. Full variable domain (rest looked up from reference TRBV7-8 and TRBJ2-2): GAGVSQSPRYKVAKRGQDVALRCDPISGHVSLFWYQQALGQGPEFLTYFQNEAQLDKSGLPSDRFFAERPEGSVSTLKIQRTQQEDSAVYLCASSLGRGGELFFGEGSRLTVL.

This rearrangement joins TRBV19 to TRBJ1-4; TRBD1 is a possible D gene (6 bases). This CDR3 is built from 14 residues. Germline V gives CDR1 LNHDA, CDR2 SQIVND (reference sequence). V gave up 4 bases and J gave up 4 bases, with 10 bases separating them. CDR3 DNA sequence: TGTGCCAGTAGTAACCGACAGGTTAATGAAAAACTGTTTTTT. Translating it yields CASSNRQVNEKLFF.

The gene calls are TRBV2 and TRBJ1-2, with TRBD1 matching 9 bases. The germline gives CDR1 SNHLY, CDR2 FYNNEI. This CDR3 contains 12 residues. The ends lost 6 bases at V and 8 bases at J; junction bases unmatched: 4. The DNA of the CDR3 is TGTGCCAGCAGGACAGGGGGATCGGGCTACACCTTC. Translation: CASRTGGSGYTF. The whole variable domain, filled in from reference TRBV2 and TRBJ1-2, reads EPEVTQTPSHQVTQMGQEVILRCVPISNHLYFYWYRQILGQKVEFLVSFYNNEISEKSEIFDDQFSVERPDGSNFTLKIRSTKLEDSAMYFCASRTGGSGYTFGSGTRLTVV.

The V call is TRBV2, the J call TRBJ1-5; 8 bases match TRBD1. Germline V gives CDR1 SNHLY, CDR2 FYNNEI. The CDR3 length is 15 residues. V lost 4 bases and J lost 0; bases outside the gene matches: 2. CDR3 sequence: CASSGTGSSNQPQHF. The CDR3 bases are TGTGCCAGCAGTGGGACAGGGAGTAGCAATCAGCCCCAGCATTTT.

This chain joins TRBV5-5 and TRBJ1-1; 7 positions match TRBD1. Per germline, CDR1 SGHKS and CDR2 YYEKEE (reference sequence). The junction had 10 bases not matched to a gene; V was cut back by 2 bases and J by 0 bases. The CDR3 contains 17 residues. The CDR3 is CASSFGITGQMNTEAFF. The CDR3 coding sequence is TGTGCCAGCAGCTTTGGGATTACGGGACAGATGAACACTGAAGCTTTCTTT. The full variable domain, rest sourced from reference TRBV5-5 and TRBJ1-1, is DAGVTQSPTHLIKTRGQQVTLRCSPISGHKSVSWYQQVLGQGPQFIFQYYEKEERGRGNFPDRFSARQFPNYSSELNVNALLLGDSALYLCASSFGITGQMNTEAFFGQGTRLTVV.

The rearrangement joins TRBV5-6 to TRBJ1-4, with 8 bases fitting TRBD1. The CDR3 is made up of 12 amino acids. Trimming at V came to 4 bases and at J to 11 bases, leaving 4 bases not matched to a gene. The germline gives CDR1 SGHDT, CDR2 YYEEEE. CDR3 sequence: CASSVTGGKLFF. The CDR3 nucleotides are TGTGCCAGCAGCGTTACAGGGGGGAAACTGTTTTTT.

The rearrangement links TRBV5-1 to TRBJ1-2; 10 bases are shared with TRBD1. The V segment lost 1 base and the J segment 8 bases; nucleotides outside the gene matches: 5. Germline lookup yields CDR1 SGHRS and CDR2 YFSETQ. The CDR3 has 14 residues. The CDR3 DNA is TGCGCCAGCAGCTTGTGGGACAGGGGAGGCGGCTACACCTTC. Its protein product is CASSLWDRGGGYTF.

The rearrangement links TRBV27 to TRBJ2-5; D may be TRBD2 (7 bases). The CDR3 has 14 amino acids. Germline V gene sequence: CDR1 MNHEY, CDR2 SMNVEV (reference sequence). V was shortened by 8 bases and J by 1 base, with 14 bases between the two germline ends. CDR3 amino acids: CASRGGVSQETQYF. The CDR3, as DNA: TGTGCCAGCCGAGGGGGGGTGTCCCAAGAGACCCAGTACTTC.

The CDR3 nucleotides are TGTGCCAGCAGCCAAGATGTCGCCAGCAATGAGCAGTTCTTC. Residues: CASSQDVASNEQFF. The V and J genes are TRBV3-1 (or the pseudogene TRBV3-2) and TRBJ2-1; D is unclear. Germline-derived CDR1 and CDR2 are LGHDT and YNNKEL (reference sequence). Trimming removed 0 bases from V and 6 bases from J, with 9 bases in between. CDR3 length equals 14 residues.

The J gene is TRBJ2-1, the V gene TRBV4-1; possible D gene TRBD1, 8 bases. The V end was cut by 0 bases, the J end by 9 bases, with 12 bases between. CDR3 length: 14 amino acids. Germline CDR1 MGHRA, CDR2 YSYEKL. As DNA, the CDR3 is TGCGCCAGCAGCCAAGATCACAGGGGGGGTGAGCAGTTCTTC. Translated, it gives CASSQDHRGGEQFF.

The chain uses TRBV10-1 and TRBJ1-1; 11 bases are a match to TRBD1. Per germline, CDR1 WNHNN and CDR2 SYGVQD (reference sequence). Germline trimming cut 4 bases from V and 6 bases from J; bases unmatched to any gene: 4. There are 14 residues in the CDR3. CDR3 nucleotide sequence: TGCGCCAGCAGTGCGGGACAGGGGGAGGCTGAAGCTTTCTTT. Amino acid sequence: CASSAGQGEAEAFF.

The chain carries TRBV28 and TRBJ2-7; maybe TRBD1 (6 bases). CDR3 length equals 13 residues. Germline values: CDR1 MDHEN, CDR2 SYDVKM. The ends were cut back, 8 bases at V and 0 bases at J, with 11 bases in the middle. This CDR3 is CASSGTNSYEQYF. CDR3 sequence (DNA): TGTGCCAGCTCCGGGACAAACTCCTACGAGCAGTACTTC.

The rearrangement uses TRBV11-2 and TRBJ2-3; 7 bases agree with TRBD1. From germline, CDR1 is SGHAT and CDR2 FQNNGV. V shed 1 base, J shed 0 bases, and the junction held 1 base outside the gene matches. CDR3 size: 15 residues. The CDR3 region is CASSLGQGSTDTQYF. CDR3 DNA sequence: TGTGCCAGCAGCTTAGGACAGGGTAGCACAGATACGCAGTATTTT.

The V and J genes are TRBV11-1 and TRBJ2-7; maybe TRBD2 (6 bases). CDR3 size: 17 residues. Germline V lookup: CDR1 SGHAT, CDR2 FQDESV (reference sequence). Trimming removed 0 bases from V and 3 bases from J, with 18 bases in between. CDR3 residues: CASSLAVGDSPLYEQYF. CDR3 nucleotide sequence: TGTGCCAGCAGCTTAGCCGTGGGGGACTCCCCCCTCTACGAGCAGTACTTC.

This chain joins TRBV4-1 and TRBJ2-7, with TRBD1 matching over 9 bases. CDR3 size: 14 residues. Germline V CDR1 and CDR2: MGHRA, YSYEKL. The junction had 8 bases not matched to a gene; V was cut back by 6 bases and J by 5 bases. The DNA for the CDR3 is TGCGCCAGCAGGCCCCGGGACAGGGTCCACGAGCAGTACTTC. Protein: CASRPRDRVHEQYF.

The chain joins TRBV18 to TRBJ2-5; possibly TRBD2 for D (6 bases). V was shortened by 2 bases and J by 1 base, with 11 bases between the two germline ends. Germline V CDR1 and CDR2: KGHSH, LQKENI. CDR3 length equals 15 residues. The CDR3 sequence is CASSPIPGVQETQYF. The CDR3 DNA is TGTGCCAGCTCACCAATCCCGGGGGTCCAAGAGACCCAGTACTTC.

The J gene is TRBJ2-7, the V gene TRBV28; 11 bases are shared with TRBD1. Germline assignment: CDR1 MDHEN and CDR2 SYDVKM. J gave up 1 base and V 6 bases, and 2 bases lay outside the gene matches. The CDR3 has 14 amino acids. This CDR3 reads CASRGTGGSYEQYF. CDR3 DNA: TGTGCCAGCAGAGGGACAGGGGGTTCCTACGAGCAGTACTTC. Drawing the rest from reference TRBV28 and TRBJ2-7, the complete variable domain is DVKVTQSSRYLVKRTGEKVFLECVQDMDHENMFWYRQDPGLGLRLIYFSYDVKMKEKGDIPEGYSVSREKKERFSLILESASTNQTSMYLCASRGTGGSYEQYFGPGTRLTVT.

The chain employs TRBV30 and TRBJ1-3; TRBD1 is a possible D gene (6 bases). Trimming removed 8 bases from V and 0 bases from J, with 11 bases in between. The germline gives CDR1 GTSNPN, CDR2 SVGIG (reference sequence). This CDR3 has 13 amino acids. The CDR3 coding sequence is TGTGCCGGCTACAGGGACTCTGGAAACACCATATATTTT. Translating gives CAGYRDSGNTIYF.